This T cell receptor (beta chain) was identified during a study of OX40 agonist ivuxolimab in advanced cancers. Study overall: Patients with prior anti-PD-1, anti-PD-L1 or anti-CTLA-4 therapy were eligible; roughly 41% had some. Study-level findings and limits: What antigens the expanded peripheral T cells recognized was never established. Relatively little clonal expansion, among the lowest observed, appeared in partial responders at 0.1-3.0 mg/kg.

A remark on this clone: Its cognate antigen is unknown.

Data came from immunoSEQ multiplex PCR; TCRdb stores just in-frame clones and leaves some out. The table records some 42,000 clones, approximately 90% of them present only once. Trimming stripped 2 bases from V and 1 base from J, with 5 bases between. The CDR3 totals 13 residues. Germline V gene sequence: CDR1 MDHEN, CDR2 SYDVKM. The sequenced sample was CD4+ or CD8+ T cells sorted from blood, obtained in a trial of the OX40 agonist ivuxolimab. This rearrangement joins TRBV28 to TRBJ1-1, with no clear D. The TCR originated in an adult with an advanced solid tumor such as melanoma, head and neck, liver or kidney cancer. CDR3 residues: CASSLPANTEAFF. The CDR3 nucleotides read TGTGCCAGCAGTTTACCAGCGAACACTGAAGCTTTCTTT.